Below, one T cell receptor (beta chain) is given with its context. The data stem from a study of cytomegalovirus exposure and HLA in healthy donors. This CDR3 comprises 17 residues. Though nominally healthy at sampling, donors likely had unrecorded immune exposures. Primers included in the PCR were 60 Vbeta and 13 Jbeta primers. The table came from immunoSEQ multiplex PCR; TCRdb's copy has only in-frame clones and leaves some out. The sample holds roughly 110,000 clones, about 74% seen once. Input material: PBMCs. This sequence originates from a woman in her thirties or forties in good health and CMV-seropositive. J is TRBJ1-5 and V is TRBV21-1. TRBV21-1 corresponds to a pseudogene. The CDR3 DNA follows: TGTGCCAGCAGCAAAGTTAGGTATCTAGGTGTCGATCAGCCCCAGCATTTT. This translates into CASSKVRYLGVDQPQHF.